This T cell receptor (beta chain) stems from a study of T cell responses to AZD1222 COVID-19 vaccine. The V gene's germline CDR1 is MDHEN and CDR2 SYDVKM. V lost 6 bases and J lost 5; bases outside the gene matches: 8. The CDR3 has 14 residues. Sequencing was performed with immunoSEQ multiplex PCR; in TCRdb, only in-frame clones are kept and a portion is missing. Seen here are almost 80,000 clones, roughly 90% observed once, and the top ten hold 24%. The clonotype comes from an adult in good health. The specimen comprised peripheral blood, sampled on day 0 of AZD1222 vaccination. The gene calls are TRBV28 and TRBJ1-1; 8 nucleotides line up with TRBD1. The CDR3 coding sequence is TGTGCCAGCAGGATTCAGGGGGCAAGGACTGAAGCTTTCTTT. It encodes CASRIQGARTEAFF.